These T cell receptor beta chains were read from a single sample in a study of blood T cell repertoires in COVID-19. Generated by immunoSEQ multiplex PCR, the TCRdb table keeps only in-frame clones and is missing some. The table has approximately 98,000 clones, about 88% seen once. Sequencing input: peripheral blood. Source of these receptors: a human donor in a cohort sampled during active COVID-19. CDR3s include the opening cysteine and the closing phenylalanine or tryptophan. A D gene is named only where the DNA matches it firmly. Clone size, where shown, is once, few, many, or a class for clones that have expanded.

v_call	j_call	clone_size	cdr3_length	d_call	cdr3_aa	cdr3_nt
TRBV14	TRBJ1-1	.	13	.	CASSQGDYTEAFF	TGTGCCAGCAGCCAAGGGGACTACACTGAAGCTTTCTTT
TRBV28	TRBJ1-4	.	16	TRBD1	CASSLGGGTGNEKLFF	TGTGCCAGCAGTTTGGGAGGGGGGACAGGTAATGAAAAACTGTTTTTT
TRBV5-6	TRBJ1-2	.	15	.	CASSLGSGGYYGYTF	TGTGCCAGCAGCTTGGGGAGCGGCGGGTACTATGGCTACACCTTC
TRBV4-1	TRBJ2-5	.	15	TRBD2	CASSQNSGSSQTQYF	TGCGCCAGCAGCCAGAATAGCGGGAGCTCCCAGACCCAGTACTTC
TRBV7-8	TRBJ1-5	.	13	.	CASSRLGYQPQHF	TGTGCCAGCAGCCGTCTAGGCTATCAGCCCCAGCATTTT
TRBV25-1	TRBJ1-1	.	14	.	CASSESHPNTEAFF	TGTGCCAGCAGTGAATCACATCCCAACACTGAAGCTTTCTTT
TRBV20-1	TRBJ2-2	.	11	.	CKRAGAGELFF	TGCAAAAGAGCGGGTGCCGGGGAGCTGTTTTTT
TRBV28	TRBJ1-1	.	13	.	CASSLTVNTEAFF	TGTGCCAGCAGTCTGACAGTTAACACTGAAGCTTTCTTT
TRBV5-5	TRBJ2-7	once	13	.	CASGDNQYYEQYF	TGTGCCAGCGGGGACAACCAATACTACGAGCAGTACTTC
TRBV6-1	TRBJ2-7	.	12	.	CASSDSSYEQYF	TGTGCCAGCAGTGACAGCTCCTACGAGCAGTACTTC